The entry below gives a single T cell receptor (beta chain) sequence along with its context. The antigen is undetermined. The data were obtained in a study of cytomegalovirus exposure and HLA in healthy donors. General study points: Earlier analysis found most TCR beta V segments productive about 87% or about 30% of the time. HLA alleles were associated with 15,000 to 20,000 TCR beta sequences in a later analysis at 0.05 false discovery rate. The study had only CMV serostatus as immune exposure information.

The PCR contained 60 Vbeta and 13 Jbeta primers. Original data processing: Counted up in a later analysis, unique TCR beta chains came to 65 million to 80 million, with around 12 million shared. Repertoires were generated with immunoSEQ multiplex PCR, while TCRdb's copy carries only in-frame clones and drops some. V and J calls and clone size are copied from that table; D and trimming were computed from the DNA. The sample contains about 190,000 clones, almost 75% of which appear only once. The material sequenced was PBMCs. This receptor was identified in a woman in her 30s in good health and CMV-seropositive.

CDR3 protein: CASSEFGGGVTGELFF. The CDR3 DNA follows: TGTGCCAGCAGTGAATTTGGAGGGGGCGTCACCGGGGAGCTGTTTTTT. V gene TRBV25-1 combines with J gene TRBJ2-2; D is perhaps TRBD1 (7 bases). This CDR3 is 16 amino acids long. The germline V gene has CDR1 MGHDK and CDR2 SYGVNS. V lost 1 base and J 4 bases, leaving 13 bases between the germline ends.